This T cell receptor beta chain was retrieved from a study of CD8+ T cells in alopecia areata. As part of sample collection, lesional scalp punch biopsies and peripheral blood were taken from alopecia areata patients. RNA extraction and reverse transcription yielded cDNA as sequencing template. Profiled with immunoSEQ multiplex PCR; TCRdb holds only in-frame clones, not every one. There are 7,000 or so clones in the sample; roughly 64% occur only once, and about 17% lies in the top ten. This clone was found a few times. Germline CDR1 is MNHEY and CDR2 is SMNVEV (reference sequence). V was trimmed by 3 bases and J by 6 bases, leaving 13 bases between them. This CDR3 contains 14 residues.

The TCR comes from a human donor with alopecia areata. This chain connects TRBV27 to TRBJ2-3; D is perhaps TRBD1 (6 bases). This material consisted of skin, taken at week 0. The DNA for the CDR3 is TGTGCCAGCAGTTTCCCAGGGGCGCCGGATACGCAGTATTTT. This codes for CASSFPGAPDTQYF.